The T cell receptor beta chain under discussion was sequenced for a study of CD8 T cells in ankylosing spondylitis. TCRdb reprocessed the 5' RACE reads via MiXCR and lists one record per CDR3 protein. The repertoire holds around 770,000 distinct CDR3 sequences, with about 10% as singletons. Many counts were recorded for this clonotype. What it binds is not known. V lost 5 bases, J lost 4 bases, and 14 bases lay in between. The CDR3 consists of 14 residues. Study-level results: In ankylosing spondylitis blood, a motif of several highly homologous TCR beta variants appeared characteristic. Those disease-linked clones were CD8+; they were also relatively rare in peripheral blood.

The chain joins TRBV12-3 or TRBV12-4 to TRBJ1-1; D is possibly TRBD1 (5 bases). This receptor was obtained from a male donor with ankylosing spondylitis. Sample: blood, either unsorted or a sorted T cell fraction (not recorded which). The CDR3 is CASSNQGRSTEAFF. DNA for the CDR3: TGTGCCAGCAGTAATCAGGGTAGGAGCACTGAAGCTTTCTTT.